The 14 T cell receptor beta chains given below trace back to one sample, sequenced in a study of regulatory T cells in long-lasting Graves disease. Researchers made TCR beta libraries by using iRepertoire HTBI primers and running Arm-PCR on CDR3 regions. TCRdb reprocessed the multiplex PCR reads with MiXCR, giving one entry per CDR3 protein. Of 400,000 to 500,000 distinct CDR3 sequences listed, over 15% are singletons. The time point: newly diagnosed GD, antithyroid drugs for less than 3 months. PBMC RNA was the source of the TCR library. The data also belong to a second study, concerning T cells in Graves' hyperthyroidism and ophthalmopathy.

The sample in question was peripheral blood mononuclear cells (PBMCs), obtained at new diagnosis, from a patient treated with antithyroid drugs. These TCRs come from a woman aged 25-40 years with Graves disease.

This clonotype has just a few counts. The V and J genes are TRBV19 and TRBJ2-1; D ambiguous. CDR3 size: 15 residues. Germline V gene sequence: CDR1 LNHDA, CDR2 SQIVND (reference sequence). V was cut by 1 base and J by 3 bases, with 10 bases left in between. The CDR3, as DNA: TGTGCCAGTAGTATAGTAACTCTAAGCTACAATGAGCAGTTCTTC. Protein sequence: CASSIVTLSYNEQFF.

V gene TRBV13 combines with J gene TRBJ2-1; 10 bases agree with TRBD2. There are 17 residues in the CDR3. V gave up 6 bases and J gave up 6 bases; unmatched junction bases: 14. Germline V gives CDR1 PRHDT, CDR2 FYEKMQ (reference sequence). CDR3 DNA sequence: TGTGCCAGCAGTGAATCCCGCCAGCGGGAGGGCCCCAATGAGCAGTTCTTC. Encoded protein: CASSESRQREGPNEQFF.

This clonotype was recorded at least ten times. The V call is TRBV20-1, the J call TRBJ2-1, with 7 bases fitting TRBD2. Trimming at V came to 2 bases and at J to 6 bases, leaving 16 bases not matched to a gene. The CDR3 runs to 17 residues. Germline CDR1 DFQATT, CDR2 SNEGSKA (reference sequence). CDR3 region: CSARNPIRAGTGNEQFF. As DNA, the CDR3 is TGCAGTGCTAGAAACCCGATTCGAGCGGGAACGGGCAATGAGCAGTTCTTC.

This clonotype has more than one count but fewer than ten. V gene TRBV7-2 combines with J gene TRBJ2-3, with TRBD2 matching 7 bases. The germline V gene has CDR1 SGHTA and CDR2 FQGNSA. V lost 6 bases to trimming and J lost 1 base; unmatched junction nucleotides: 4. The CDR3 has 14 amino acids. This CDR3 is CASRKAGGTDTQYF. The CDR3 DNA sequence: TGTGCCAGCAGAAAGGCGGGAGGCACAGATACGCAGTATTTT.

DNA of the CDR3: TGTGCCAGCAGTTTAGAAGATTACAATGAGCAGTTCTTC. It yields the protein CASSLEDYNEQFF. V gene TRBV27 combines with J gene TRBJ2-1; no definite D call. Looked up from germline, CDR1 is MNHEY and CDR2 is SMNVEV (reference sequence). The CDR3 is 13 amino acids. V was trimmed by 2 bases and J by 4 bases, leaving 6 bases between them.

The genes are TRBV15 and TRBJ1-2; 10 positions agree with TRBD1. The V gene end was trimmed by 0 bases and the J gene end by 4 bases; junction bases not matched to a gene: 11. The CDR3 covers 18 residues. The germline V gene encodes CDR1 LNHNV and CDR2 YYDKDF (reference sequence). In DNA, the CDR3 is TGTGCCACCAGCAGAGATTTTAAGGGACAGGGGATACCCTATGGCTACACCTTC. This sequence encodes CATSRDFKGQGIPYGYTF.

The V and J genes are TRBV28 and TRBJ1-2; tentatively, D is TRBD1 (6 bases). The V end lost 6 bases, the J end lost 4 bases, and 18 bases lay between the germline ends. The CDR3 runs to 15 residues. Germline-derived CDR1 and CDR2 are MDHEN and SYDVKM. The CDR3: CASRSQGLLPYGYTF. The CDR3 coding sequence is TGTGCCAGCAGATCACAGGGATTATTACCCTATGGCTACACCTTC.

This clonotype was picked up a small number of times. The chain carries TRBV6-2 or TRBV6-3 and TRBJ2-5; tentative D call: TRBD2 (6 bases). V was shortened by 7 bases and J by 5 bases, with 8 bases between the two germline ends. There are 11 residues in the CDR3. Per the germline V gene, CDR1 is MNHEY and CDR2 is SVGEGT. The CDR3 DNA is TGTGCCAGCAATGCGGGGGAGACCCAGTACTTC. Its protein is CASNAGETQYF.

The sample holds many counts of this clonotype. J is TRBJ2-3 and V is TRBV5-1; D unresolved. This CDR3 spans 16 amino acids. Germline V lookup: CDR1 SGHRS, CDR2 YFSETQ. Trimming took off 0 bases at V and 0 bases at J, with 11 bases between the two ends. The chain's CDR3 is CASSLGRGTSTDTQYF. The CDR3 region has the DNA TGCGCCAGCAGCTTGGGGCGCGGAACTAGCACAGATACGCAGTATTTT.

This clonotype was counted a few times. The CDR3 coding sequence is TGTGCCAGCCTACAGGGTTTCACCGGGGAGCTGTTTTTT. Translated, it gives CASLQGFTGELFF. The V gene is TRBV6-2 or TRBV6-3, the J gene TRBJ2-2, with TRBD1 as a possible D gene (6 bases). The CDR3 extends over 13 amino acids. Germline values: CDR1 MNHEY, CDR2 SVGEGT. Trimming removed 8 bases at V and 4 bases at J, with 11 bases between.

This clonotype was found a few times. The chain carries TRBV29-1 and TRBJ1-2, with D perhaps TRBD1 (5 bases). V was pared by 8 bases and J by 8 bases, with 18 bases between. This CDR3 spans 12 amino acids. Germline V gene data show CDR1 as SQVTM and CDR2 as ANQGSEA. The chain's CDR3 is CSLPGPGGGYTF. In DNA form, the CDR3 reads TGCAGCCTGCCCGGCCCCGGGGGGGGCTACACCTTC.

The V call is TRBV20-1, the J call TRBJ2-1; D ambiguous. V lost 3 bases, J lost 5 bases, and 11 bases lay in between. Germline CDR1 reads DFQATT; CDR2 reads SNEGSKA (reference sequence). The CDR3 extends over 13 amino acids. CDR3 nucleotides: TGCAGTGCTAGCTGGCTAGTCGACAATGAGCAGTTCTTC. Its protein is CSASWLVDNEQFF.

There are a few counts of this clonotype. This rearrangement joins TRBV6-1 to TRBJ2-2, with a possible D match to TRBD1 (6 bases). V dropped 8 bases and J dropped 6 bases, with 16 bases sitting between them. Germline V gene data show CDR1 as MNHNS and CDR2 as SASEGT. CDR3 length: 14 residues. CDR3 sequence reads: CASSPGVSPGELFF. DNA of the CDR3: TGTGCCAGCTCACCAGGGGTCTCGCCCGGGGAGCTGTTTTTT.

The sample holds many counts of this clonotype. The chain recombines TRBV12-3 or TRBV12-4 with TRBJ2-7, with 9 bases fitting TRBD2. J was trimmed by 7 bases and V by 7 bases; bases with no gene match: 14. The CDR3 totals 15 residues. DNA of the CDR3: TGTGCCAGCACACCTCACGCGGGAGGGATAGGTGAGCAGTACTTC. It is translated as CASTPHAGGIGEQYF.